These 10 T cell receptor beta chains were sequenced from one sample in a study of cytomegalovirus exposure and HLA in healthy donors. In the PCR, 60 Vbeta and 13 Jbeta primers were used. The method was immunoSEQ multiplex PCR; TCRdb's version includes in-frame clones alone and lacks a portion of them. In the table there are under 130,000 clones, about 70% of which are singletons. Input material: PBMCs. These receptors came from a man between 50 and 59 years old in good health and CMV-seropositive.

The V gene is TRBV5-6, the J gene TRBJ2-3; D remains unclear. From germline, CDR1 is SGHDT and CDR2 YYEEEE. This CDR3 has 14 residues. V was clipped by 4 bases and J by 0 bases, with 9 bases between them. CDR3 region: CASSNLASTDTQYF. DNA for the CDR3: TGTGCCAGCAGCAACCTGGCTAGCACAGATACGCAGTATTTT.

V usage is TRBV30 and J usage is TRBJ1-3, with D possibly TRBD1 on 6 matching bases. Germline CDR1 reads GTSNPN; CDR2 reads SVGIG (reference sequence). The V end lost 3 bases, the J end lost 6 bases, and 12 bases lay between the germline ends. This CDR3 has 13 amino acids. The chain's CDR3 is CAWSSGQQNTIYF. DNA for the CDR3: TGTGCCTGGAGCTCAGGACAGCAAAACACCATATATTTT. The variable domain in full, with the rest retrieved from reference TRBV30 and TRBJ1-3, is SQTIHQWPATLVQPVGSPLSLECTVEGTSNPNLYWYRQAAGRGLQLLFYSVGIGQISSEVPQNLSASRPQDRQFILSSKKLLLSDSGFYLCAWSSGQQNTIYFGEGSWLTVV.

The rearrangement uses TRBV5-1 and TRBJ1-4; D ambiguous. V was pared by 1 base and J by 0 bases, with 4 bases between. CDR1 is SGHRS and CDR2 is YFSETQ in the germline V gene. This CDR3 has 14 amino acids. The CDR3 DNA reads as TGCGCCAGCAGCTTGACAGCAACTAATGAAAAACTGTTTTTT. Its translation is CASSLTATNEKLFF.

This chain connects TRBV7-3 to TRBJ2-2; tentatively, D is TRBD1 (6 bases). The V gene lost 5 bases and the J gene lost 7 bases, with 11 bases spanning the gap. The CDR3 totals 13 residues. Germline V lookup: CDR1 SGHTA, CDR2 FQGTGA. CDR3 DNA: TGTGCCAGCAGCCCACAGGGAATCGGGGAGCTGTTTTTT. This sequence encodes CASSPQGIGELFF.

The chain carries TRBV19 and TRBJ2-1, with TRBD2 matching 7 bases. CDR1 LNHDA and CDR2 SQIVND come from the germline V gene (reference sequence). J gave up 6 bases and V 10 bases, and 6 bases lay outside the gene matches. This CDR3 has 12 residues. CDR3 sequence reads: CATTSAFNEQFF. The CDR3 DNA reads as TGTGCCACCACTAGCGCCTTCAATGAGCAGTTCTTC.

V gene TRBV7-8 combines with J gene TRBJ2-3; 7 bases are a match to TRBD1. Germline assignment: CDR1 SGHVS and CDR2 FQNEAQ. V lost 4 bases, J lost 2 bases, and 6 bases stayed unmatched. The CDR3 is made up of 15 amino acids. The CDR3 bases are TGTGCCAGCAGCTCCTCGACAGGGAACACAGATACGCAGTATTTT. As protein: CASSSSTGNTDTQYF.

V is TRBV4-2 and J is TRBJ2-2; 7 bases are shared with TRBD2. This CDR3 spans 17 amino acids. Germline V gene sequence: CDR1 LGHNA, CDR2 YNFKEQ. V dropped 0 bases and J dropped 0; count of bases not matched to a gene: 4. The CDR3 here is CASSQDFLAANTGELFF. For the CDR3, the DNA is TGTGCCAGCAGCCAAGATTTTCTAGCGGCGAACACCGGGGAGCTGTTTTTT.

The V gene is TRBV2, the J gene TRBJ2-5, with 9 bases that match TRBD1. J gave up 3 bases and V 5 bases, and 4 bases lay outside the gene matches. Germline V gene data show CDR1 as SNHLY and CDR2 as FYNNEI. The CDR3 sequence is 14 residues long. DNA for the CDR3: TGTGCCAGCAGTCCCCGGACAGGGGAAGAGACCCAGTACTTC. Its translation is CASSPRTGEETQYF.

The V call is TRBV5-6, the J call TRBJ1-5, with 8 bases that match TRBD1. V lost 3 bases and J lost 5; bases outside the gene matches: 7. The length of the CDR3 is 15 residues. The V gene's germline CDR1 is SGHDT and CDR2 YYEEEE. The CDR3 is CASSWGGQAYQPQHF. The CDR3 DNA is TGTGCCAGCAGCTGGGGGGGACAGGCTTATCAGCCCCAGCATTTT. Together with reference TRBV5-6 and TRBJ1-5, the CDR3 gives the full variable domain: DAGVTQSPTHLIKTRGQQVTLRCSPKSGHDTVSWYQQALGQGPQFIFQYYEEEERQRGNFPDRFSGHQFPNYSSELNVNALLLGDSALYLCASSWGGQAYQPQHFGDGTRLSIL.

The rearrangement links TRBV29-1 to TRBJ2-2; 8 bases agree with TRBD1. Germline V gene data show CDR1 as SQVTM and CDR2 as ANQGSEA. V lost 7 bases, J lost 6 bases, and 13 bases stayed unmatched. This CDR3 has 15 residues. The CDR3 nucleotides are TGCAGCGCCTACGGAGAGGGGACAGGTCCCGGGGAGCTGTTTTTT. Its translation: CSAYGEGTGPGELFF.